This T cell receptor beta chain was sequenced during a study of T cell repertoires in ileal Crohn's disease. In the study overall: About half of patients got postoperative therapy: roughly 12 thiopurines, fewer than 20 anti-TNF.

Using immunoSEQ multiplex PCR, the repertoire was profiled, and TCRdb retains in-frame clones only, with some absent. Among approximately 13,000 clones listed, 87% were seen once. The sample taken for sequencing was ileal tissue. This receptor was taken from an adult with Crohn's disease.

CDR3: CASTPQGGNQPQHF. The CDR3 DNA follows: TGTGCCAGCACCCCACAGGGAGGCAATCAGCCCCAGCATTTT. The rearrangement joins TRBV7-2 to TRBJ1-5; perhaps TRBD1 as D (6 bases). In germline, CDR1 is SGHTA, CDR2 FQGNSA. Trimming took 7 bases from V and 2 from J, leaving 12 bases between them. The CDR3 consists of 14 residues.